These T cell receptor beta chains were read from a single sample in a study of CD8 T cells in ankylosing spondylitis. TCRdb fed the 5' RACE reads into MiXCR, producing one record per CDR3 protein. The repertoire holds 240,000 or so distinct CDR3 sequences, with over 8.5% as singletons. Sequencing was done on a sample of blood, either unsorted or a sorted T cell fraction (not recorded which). The source is a male donor with ankylosing spondylitis or in good health (not recorded which). The CDR3 runs from the conserved cysteine through the conserved F or W. A D gene is named only where the DNA matches it firmly. Only part of the rows carry a size: once, few, many, or a class if the clone is expanded.

d_call j_call clone_size v_call cdr3_aa cdr3_nt
NA TRBJ1-3 many TRBV9 CASRPGASSGNTIYF TGTGCCAGCAGACCCGGGGCGAGCTCTGGAAACACCATATATTTT
TRBD1 TRBJ2-1 many TRBV11-1 CASSNDRGRYNEQFF TGTGCCAGCAGCAATGACAGGGGGCGATACAATGAGCAGTTCTTC
TRBD2 TRBJ2-7 NA TRBV7-2 CASSLSGRDTYEQYF TGTGCCAGCAGCTTAAGCGGGAGAGATACCTACGAGCAGTACTTC
TRBD2 TRBJ2-7 few TRBV5-5 CASSLAVLAASYEQYF TGTGCCAGCAGCTTGGCCGTACTAGCGGCCTCCTACGAGCAGTACTTC
TRBD2 TRBJ2-3 many TRBV5-6 CASSSTEPGLAGSDTQYF TGTGCCAGCAGCTCTACCGAGCCGGGACTAGCGGGATCAGATACGCAGTATTTT
NA TRBJ1-5 many TRBV6-1 CASRREGNQPQHF TGTGCCAGCAGGAGGGAGGGGAATCAGCCCCAGCATTTT
TRBD2 TRBJ2-3 many TRBV9 CASSSGLAYSTDTQYF TGTGCCAGCAGCTCTGGACTAGCGTATTCCACAGATACGCAGTATTTT
TRBD1 TRBJ2-5 NA TRBV9 CASSVDRGGETQYF TGTGCCAGCAGCGTAGACAGGGGTGGGGAGACCCAGTACTTC
NA TRBJ2-1 few TRBV27 CASSTTWVNEQFF TGTGCCAGCAGTACCACCTGGGTGAATGAGCAGTTCTTC
TRBD1 TRBJ1-2 many TRBV4-3 CASSQDDRGIYGYTF TGCGCCAGCAGCCAAGATGACAGGGGGATCTATGGCTACACCTTC
TRBD1 TRBJ2-5 few TRBV25-1 CASSSPRTGGNETQYF TGTGCCAGCAGTTCGCCCCGGACAGGGGGTAATGAGACCCAGTACTTC
NA TRBJ1-2 NA TRBV29-1 CSVELSQGVTGYTF TGCAGCGTTGAACTTAGTCAGGGAGTGACCGGCTACACCTTC
TRBD2 TRBJ2-3 many TRBV7-6 CASSDGLAGGRPDTQYF TGTGCCAGCAGCGACGGACTAGCGGGAGGCCGACCAGATACGCAGTATTTT
NA TRBJ1-5 many TRBV7-2 CASSLRFEPQHF TGTGCCAGCAGCTTACGATTCGAACCCCAGCATTTT
NA TRBJ2-1 many TRBV20-1 CSARRADSYNEQFF TGCAGTGCCCGCCGAGCGGACTCCTACAATGAGCAGTTCTTC
NA TRBJ1-1 NA TRBV18 CASSHREGGTEAFF TGTGCCAGCTCACACAGGGAGGGGGGCACTGAAGCTTTCTTT
NA TRBJ1-3 many TRBV4-2 CASSLGTASGNTIYF TGTGCCAGCAGCCTCGGGACGGCCTCTGGAAACACCATATATTTT
NA TRBJ2-7 many TRBV29-1 CSVGAANYEQYF TGCAGCGTTGGGGCAGCTAACTACGAGCAGTACTTC
NA TRBJ1-1 NA TRBV12-3/TRBV12-4 CASSTSYRNTEAFF TGTGCCAGCAGTACCTCATACAGGAACACTGAAGCTTTCTTT
TRBD1 TRBJ1-5 many TRBV7-2 CASSLLGTAYSNQPQHF TGTGCCAGCAGCTTACTCGGGACAGCTTATAGCAATCAGCCCCAGCATTTT
TRBD1 TRBJ2-3 NA TRBV19 CASRDRGRADTQYF TGTGCCAGTAGGGACAGGGGGCGCGCAGATACGCAGTATTTT
TRBD1 TRBJ1-1 many TRBV7-2 CASSFVLTGVEAFF TGTGCCAGCAGCTTTGTCCTTACAGGGGTGGAGGCTTTCTTT
NA TRBJ2-7 few TRBV7-3 CASSQGQDYEQYF TGTGCCAGCAGCCAGGGACAAGACTACGAGCAGTACTTC
NA TRBJ2-7 NA TRBV20-1 CSARDQGKEQYF TGCAGTGCTAGAGATCAAGGGAAGGAGCAGTACTTC
NA TRBJ2-2 NA TRBV30 CAWDGGTSGELFF TGTGCCTGGGACGGCGGGACATCCGGGGAGCTGTTTTTT
NA TRBJ2-1 many TRBV20-1 CSARALRSSYNEQFF TGCAGTGCTAGAGCCCTAAGGAGCTCCTACAATGAGCAGTTCTTC
NA TRBJ2-2 few TRBV7-9 CASSTEVNTGELFF TGTGCCAGCAGCACTGAAGTGAACACCGGGGAGCTGTTTTTT
NA TRBJ1-1 many TRBV12-3/TRBV12-4 CASSLAPGRPGGEAFF TGTGCCAGCAGTTTAGCGCCAGGCAGACCTGGCGGTGAAGCTTTCTTT
NA TRBJ2-3 many TRBV7-9 CASSLVVLPGDTQYF TGTGCCAGCAGCTTAGTAGTCCTCCCCGGAGATACGCAGTATTTT
TRBD2 TRBJ2-5 few TRBV4-2 CASSSTGTSGGETQYF TGTGCCAGCAGCTCCACCGGGACTAGCGGGGGGGAGACCCAGTACTTC
TRBD2 TRBJ2-7 NA TRBV7-2 CASSLYPTSGSYEQYF TGTGCCAGCAGCTTATACCCGACTAGCGGCAGCTACGAGCAGTACTTC
NA TRBJ1-2 many TRBV20-1 CSAQPEGRVAYGYTF TGCAGTGCCCAACCAGAAGGTCGGGTCGCCTATGGCTACACCTTC
NA TRBJ2-7 many TRBV5-6 CASSWRDSQSEQYF TGTGCCAGCAGCTGGCGGGACAGTCAATCCGAGCAGTACTTC
NA TRBJ2-5 many TRBV6-1 CASSALGGGTQYF TGTGCCAGCAGCGCGCTTGGAGGGGGGACCCAGTACTTC
NA TRBJ1-3 many TRBV29-1 CSVDGAGDGNTIYF TGCAGCGTTGATGGCGCAGGGGACGGAAACACCATATATTTT
NA TRBJ2-5 NA TRBV12-3/TRBV12-4 CASSLPGGRGTQYF TGTGCCAGCAGTTTGCCGGGGGGCCGCGGGACCCAGTACTTC
NA TRBJ2-7 few TRBV20-1 CSAGTPQVLQSYEQYF TGCAGTGCAGGGACCCCGCAGGTGCTACAGTCCTACGAGCAGTACTTC
TRBD2 TRBJ2-3 NA TRBV11-1 CASSYRNSLAGGPDTQYF TGTGCCAGCAGCTACCGCAATTCACTAGCGGGGGGGCCGGATACGCAGTATTTT
NA TRBJ2-3 few TRBV10-3 CAISVSGGSTDTQYF TGTGCCATCAGTGTGTCAGGCGGGAGCACAGATACGCAGTATTTT
NA TRBJ2-1 many TRBV20-1 CSARDTPTRGYIHEQFF TGCAGTGCTAGAGATACCCCTACGAGGGGGTATATCCATGAGCAGTTCTTC
NA TRBJ1-1 many TRBV9 CASSVWENTEAFF TGTGCCAGCAGCGTTTGGGAGAACACTGAAGCTTTCTTT
NA TRBJ1-5 many TRBV7-2 CASSLSVGGGQPQHF TGTGCCAGCAGCTTAAGTGTCGGGGGTGGGCAGCCCCAGCATTTT
NA TRBJ1-5 many TRBV6-2/TRBV6-3 CASSSHSSGPRGNQPQHF TGTGCCAGCAGTTCTCACAGTTCGGGCCCCCGAGGCAATCAGCCCCAGCATTTT
NA TRBJ2-7 many TRBV6-5 CASSYGIDYEQYF TGTGCCAGCAGTTACGGGATAGACTACGAGCAGTACTTC
TRBD1 TRBJ2-7 few TRBV11-2 CASTLGTANYEQYF TGTGCCAGCACCTTGGGGACAGCCAACTACGAGCAGTACTTC
NA TRBJ2-7 NA TRBV7-9 CASSLSTAAYEQYF TGTGCCAGCAGCCTCTCGACAGCCGCCTACGAGCAGTACTTC
NA TRBJ2-7 many TRBV9 CASSVGPEGNEQYF TGTGCCAGCAGCGTAGGACCAGAGGGAAACGAGCAGTACTTC
NA TRBJ2-3 NA TRBV30 CAWSVRLFTDTQYF TGTGCCTGGAGTGTACGACTTTTCACAGATACGCAGTATTTT
TRBD1 TRBJ2-3 NA TRBV10-3 CAIRSGQGLSDTQYF TGTGCCATCAGGTCCGGACAGGGGTTATCAGATACGCAGTATTTT
TRBD2 TRBJ2-3 many TRBV6-2/TRBV6-3 CASSSPRTSGIVDTQYF TGTGCCAGCAGTTCCCCCCGGACTAGCGGGATAGTGGATACGCAGTATTTT
NA TRBJ2-3 few TRBV20-1 CSARRTSTDTQYF TGCAGTGCTAGACGGACTAGCACAGATACGCAGTATTTT
NA TRBJ1-1 many TRBV5-5 CASSLGQGMVNTEAFF TGTGCCAGCAGCTTGGGGCAGGGAATGGTGAACACTGAAGCTTTCTTT
NA TRBJ2-7 few TRBV5-1 CASSLLTGTYEQYF TGCGCCAGCAGCTTGCTCACGGGCACCTACGAGCAGTACTTC
TRBD2 TRBJ2-1 many TRBV18 CASSPRTSGDNEQFF TGTGCCAGCTCACCAAGGACTAGCGGAGACAATGAGCAGTTCTTC
NA TRBJ1-1 NA TRBV19 CAAVAALAAEAFF TGTGCCGCGGTGGCAGCCTTGGCCGCTGAAGCTTTCTTT
NA TRBJ2-7 many TRBV27 CASSQSQGHLSYEQYF TGTGCCAGCAGCCAATCCCAGGGTCACCTGTCCTACGAGCAGTACTTC
TRBD2 TRBJ2-1 many TRBV20-1 CSSTSGRQDEQFF TGCAGTTCCACTAGCGGGAGGCAGGATGAGCAGTTCTTC
NA TRBJ1-1 many TRBV4-3 CASSQDKSSWTEDTEAFF TGCGCCAGCAGCCAAGACAAATCGTCATGGACAGAGGACACTGAAGCTTTCTTT
TRBD2 TRBJ2-1 NA TRBV3-1 CASSQAAGGYNEQFF TGTGCCAGCAGCCAAGCTGCCGGGGGGTACAATGAGCAGTTCTTC
NA TRBJ2-1 NA TRBV20-1 CSAPGISYNEQFF TGCAGTGCTCCGGGGATCTCCTACAATGAGCAGTTCTTC